This T cell receptor beta chain was recorded in a study of cytomegalovirus exposure and HLA in healthy donors. The study's findings and limits: CMV serostatus was the sole immune exposure data available. Association of a missense DCLRE1C variant with TCR beta V- and J-gene trimming was reported in a later analysis. Several of the most significant clusters were apparently associated with common viral pathogens in a later analysis.

CDR3 length: 13 amino acids. The germline V gene encodes CDR1 ENHRY and CDR2 SYGVKD. V lost 2 bases to trimming and J lost 7 bases; unmatched junction nucleotides: 0. Of note for this clone: Its specificity is not known.

The PCR was carried out with 60 Vbeta primers and 13 Jbeta primers. Measured with immunoSEQ multiplex PCR; TCRdb has only the in-frame clones, and not every one. The table records under 200,000 clones, roughly 80% of them present only once. The TCR originated in a male donor in good health and CMV-seropositive. The specimen was PBMCs. The V and J genes are TRBV10-3 and TRBJ1-2, with 11 bases aligning to TRBD1. CDR3 coding DNA: TGTGCCATCAGTGAGGGACAGGGGGCTGGCTACACCTTC. Translating it yields CAISEGQGAGYTF.